This TCR beta chain was obtained from a study of shared clonotypes between healthy human individuals. Naive-designated CD8 cells lacked CD45RO, were positively enriched for CCR7, and omitted terminally differentiated effector memory CD45RA+ cells. Sequenced by immunoSEQ multiplex PCR; TCRdb stores in-frame clones only, minus some. This sample has some 2 million clones; approximately 95% occur once, and the top ten carry 1% to 1.3%. With 4 bases clipped from V and 5 bases from J, the junction kept 8 bases outside the gene matches. Germline CDR1 is SGDLS and CDR2 is YYNGEE. The CDR3 has 15 amino acids.

This TCR was sampled from a man aged 18-30 years in good health. The sample consisted of naive CD8+ T cells sorted from blood. The chain combines TRBV9 with TRBJ1-2; TRBD1 matches 10 bases. CDR3 DNA sequence: TGTGCCAGCAGCCCCCAAGGGACAGGGGTTTATGGCTACACCTTC. Amino acid sequence: CASSPQGTGVYGYTF.